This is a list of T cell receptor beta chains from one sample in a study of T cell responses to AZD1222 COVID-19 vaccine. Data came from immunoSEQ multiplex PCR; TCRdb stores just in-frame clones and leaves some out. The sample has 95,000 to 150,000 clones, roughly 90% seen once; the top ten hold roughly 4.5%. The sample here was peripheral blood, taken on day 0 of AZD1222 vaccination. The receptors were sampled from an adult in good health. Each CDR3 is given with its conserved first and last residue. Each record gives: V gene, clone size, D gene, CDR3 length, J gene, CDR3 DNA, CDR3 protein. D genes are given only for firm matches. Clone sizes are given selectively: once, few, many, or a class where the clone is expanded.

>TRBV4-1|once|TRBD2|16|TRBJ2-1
TGCGCCAGCAGCCACCCACGGACTAGCGGGAAAAATGAGCAGTTCTTC
CASSHPRTSGKNEQFF
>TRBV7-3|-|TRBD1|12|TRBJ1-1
TGTGCCAGCAGTCAGGGGGGTACTGAAGCTTTCTTT
CASSQGGTEAFF
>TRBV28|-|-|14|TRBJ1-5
TGTGCCAGCAGTTTGGGGCAGAGCAATCAGCCCCAGCATTTT
CASSLGQSNQPQHF
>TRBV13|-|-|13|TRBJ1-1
TGTGCCAGCAGCTTAGGACAGGGCGCTGAAGCTTTCTTT
CASSLGQGAEAFF
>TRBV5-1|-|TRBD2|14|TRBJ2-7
TGCGCCAGCAGCTTGGGTAGCGGGGGCCACGAGCAGTACTTC
CASSLGSGGHEQYF
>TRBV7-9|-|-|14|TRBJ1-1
TGTGCCAGCACCCCTCGGACGGGGAACACTGAAGCTTTCTTT
CASTPRTGNTEAFF
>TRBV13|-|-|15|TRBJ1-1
TGTACCAGCAAGAGCAGGGGCCGCTCTGCGGCTGAAGCTTTCTTT
CTSKSRGRSAAEAFF
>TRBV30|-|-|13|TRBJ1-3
TGTGCCTGGGGTTACAGGGATGGAAACACCATATATTTT
CAWGYRDGNTIYF
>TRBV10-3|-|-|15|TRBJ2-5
TGTGCCATCAGTGAGGGAGGGAGTGAGCAAGAGACCCAGTACTTC
CAISEGGSEQETQYF
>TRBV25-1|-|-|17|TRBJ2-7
TGTGCCAGCAGTGGAACCCTCGGAGGGGGACGGACCTACGAGCAGTACTTC
CASSGTLGGGRTYEQYF
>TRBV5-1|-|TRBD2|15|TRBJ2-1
TGCGCCAGCAGCTTGGTAGCGGGAGCCGACAATGAGCAGTTCTTC
CASSLVAGADNEQFF
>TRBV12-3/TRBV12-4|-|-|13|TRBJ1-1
TGTGCCAGCAGTCCACAGGGTAACACTGAAGCTTTCTTT
CASSPQGNTEAFF
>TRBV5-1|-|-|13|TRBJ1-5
TGCGCCAGCAGCTTGGGACCCGCTCAGCCCCAGCATTTT
CASSLGPAQPQHF
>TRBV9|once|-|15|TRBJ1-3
TGTGCCAGCAGCGTAGCAGCCGGGGTCGGAAACACCATATATTTT
CASSVAAGVGNTIYF
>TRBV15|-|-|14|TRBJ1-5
TGTGCCACCTCCAGGCCGGACGGCAATCAGCCCCAGCATTTT
CATSRPDGNQPQHF
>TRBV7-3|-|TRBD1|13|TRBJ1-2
TGTGCCAGCAGCGCTACAGGGGGCTATGGCTACACCTTC
CASSATGGYGYTF
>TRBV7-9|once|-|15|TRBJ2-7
TGTGCCAGCAGCTCAGGAACAGGGGAGGTCGAAAAGCAGTACTTC
CASSSGTGEVEKQYF
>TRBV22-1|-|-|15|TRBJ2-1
TGTCCTGGGAGCGCACATAAACTACTTTACAATGAGCAGTTCTTC
CPGSAHKLLYNEQFF
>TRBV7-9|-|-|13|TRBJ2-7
TGTGCCAGCAGCTTAGCGACAAATTACGAGCAGTACTTC
CASSLATNYEQYF
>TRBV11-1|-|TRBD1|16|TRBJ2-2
TGTGCCAGCAGCTTAGTCAGGGGGCGGGACACCGGGGAGCTGTTTTTT
CASSLVRGRDTGELFF
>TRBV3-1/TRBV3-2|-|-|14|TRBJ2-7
TGTGCCAGCAGTCCCGGGACCTATTCCTACGAGCAGTACTTC
CASSPGTYSYEQYF
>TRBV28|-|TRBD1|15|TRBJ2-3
TGTGCCAGCAGTTTGACAGGGGTAAGCACAGATACGCAGTATTTT
CASSLTGVSTDTQYF